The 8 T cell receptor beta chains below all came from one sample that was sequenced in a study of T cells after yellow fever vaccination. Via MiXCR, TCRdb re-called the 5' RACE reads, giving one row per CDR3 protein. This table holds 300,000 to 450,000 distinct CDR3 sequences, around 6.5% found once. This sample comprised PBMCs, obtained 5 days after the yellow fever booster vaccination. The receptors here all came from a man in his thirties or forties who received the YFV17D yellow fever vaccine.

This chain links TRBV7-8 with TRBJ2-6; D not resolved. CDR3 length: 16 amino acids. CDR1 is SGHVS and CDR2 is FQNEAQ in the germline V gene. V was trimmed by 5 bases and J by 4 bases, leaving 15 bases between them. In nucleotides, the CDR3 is TGTGCCAGCAGCCCAATCGCAGGCCTAGGGGCCAACGTCCTGACTTTC. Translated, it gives CASSPIAGLGANVLTF.

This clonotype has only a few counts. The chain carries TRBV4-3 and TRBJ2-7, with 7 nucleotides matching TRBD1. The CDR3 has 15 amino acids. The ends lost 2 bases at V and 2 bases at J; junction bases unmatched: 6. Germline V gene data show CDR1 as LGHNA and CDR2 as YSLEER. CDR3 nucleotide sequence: TGCGCCAGCAGCCAAAGTAGTGGGACAGCCTACGAGCAGTACTTC. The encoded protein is CASSQSSGTAYEQYF.

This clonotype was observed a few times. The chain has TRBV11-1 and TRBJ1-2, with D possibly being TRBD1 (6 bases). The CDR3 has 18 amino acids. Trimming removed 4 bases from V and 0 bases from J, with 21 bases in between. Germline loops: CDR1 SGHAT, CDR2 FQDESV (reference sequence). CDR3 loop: CASSSVVLLDSSNYGYTF. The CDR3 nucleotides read TGTGCCAGCAGCTCAGTGGTTTTATTGGACAGCTCTAACTATGGCTACACCTTC.

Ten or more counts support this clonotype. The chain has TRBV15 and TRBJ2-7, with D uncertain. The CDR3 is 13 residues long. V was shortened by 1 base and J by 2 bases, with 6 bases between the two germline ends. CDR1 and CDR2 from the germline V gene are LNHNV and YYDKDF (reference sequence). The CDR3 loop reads CATSRGVAYEQYF. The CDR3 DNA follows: TGTGCCACCAGCAGAGGGGTGGCCTACGAGCAGTACTTC.

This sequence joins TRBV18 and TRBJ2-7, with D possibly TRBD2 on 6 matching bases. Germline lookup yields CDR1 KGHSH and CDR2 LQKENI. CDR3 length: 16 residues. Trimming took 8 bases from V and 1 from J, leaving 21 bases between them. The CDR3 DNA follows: TGTGCCAGCCGGACGGCAGGTGCGGGACCATCCTACGAGCAGTACTTC. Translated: CASRTAGAGPSYEQYF.

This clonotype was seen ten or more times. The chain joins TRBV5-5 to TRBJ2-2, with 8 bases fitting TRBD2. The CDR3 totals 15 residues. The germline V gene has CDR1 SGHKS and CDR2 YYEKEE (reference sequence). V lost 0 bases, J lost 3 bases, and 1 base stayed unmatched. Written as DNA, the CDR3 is TGTGCCAGCAGCTTGGAACTAGCGGACACCGGGGAGCTGTTTTTT. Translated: CASSLELADTGELFF.

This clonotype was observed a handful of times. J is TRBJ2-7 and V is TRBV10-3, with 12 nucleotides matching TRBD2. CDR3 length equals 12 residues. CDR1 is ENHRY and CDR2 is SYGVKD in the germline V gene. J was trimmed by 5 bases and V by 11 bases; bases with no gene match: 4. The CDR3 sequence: CASGLAGHEQYF. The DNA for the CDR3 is TGTGCCTCTGGACTAGCGGGACACGAGCAGTACTTC.

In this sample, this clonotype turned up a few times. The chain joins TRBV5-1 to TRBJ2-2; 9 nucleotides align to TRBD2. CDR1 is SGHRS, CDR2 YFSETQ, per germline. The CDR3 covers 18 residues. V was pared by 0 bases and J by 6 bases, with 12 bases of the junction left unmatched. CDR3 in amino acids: CASSLVSGLAGKSGELFF. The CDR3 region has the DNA TGCGCCAGCAGCTTGGTATCTGGGCTAGCGGGAAAGTCCGGGGAGCTGTTTTTT. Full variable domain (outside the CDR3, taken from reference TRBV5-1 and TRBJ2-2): KAGVTQTPRYLIKTRGQQVTLSCSPISGHRSVSWYQQTPGQGLQFLFEYFSETQRNKGNFPGRFSGRQFSNSRSEMNVSTLELGDSALYLCASSLVSGLAGKSGELFFGEGSRLTVL.